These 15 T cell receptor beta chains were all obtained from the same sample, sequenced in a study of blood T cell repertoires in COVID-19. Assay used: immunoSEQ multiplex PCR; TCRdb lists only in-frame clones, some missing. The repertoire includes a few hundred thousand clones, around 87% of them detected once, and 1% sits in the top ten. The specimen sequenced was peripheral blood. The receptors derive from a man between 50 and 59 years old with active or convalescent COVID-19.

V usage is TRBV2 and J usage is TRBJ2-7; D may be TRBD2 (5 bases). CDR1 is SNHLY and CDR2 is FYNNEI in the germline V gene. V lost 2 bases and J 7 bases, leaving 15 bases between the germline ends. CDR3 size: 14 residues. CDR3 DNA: TGTGCCAGCAGTGAAAACGTAGCGTACCAGGAGCAGTACTTC. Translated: CASSENVAYQEQYF.

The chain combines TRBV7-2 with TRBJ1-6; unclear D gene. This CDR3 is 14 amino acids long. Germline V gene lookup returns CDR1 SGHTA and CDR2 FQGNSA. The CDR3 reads CASARGQDNSPLHF. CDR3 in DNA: TGTGCAAGTGCCCGTGGGCAGGATAATTCACCCCTCCACTTT.

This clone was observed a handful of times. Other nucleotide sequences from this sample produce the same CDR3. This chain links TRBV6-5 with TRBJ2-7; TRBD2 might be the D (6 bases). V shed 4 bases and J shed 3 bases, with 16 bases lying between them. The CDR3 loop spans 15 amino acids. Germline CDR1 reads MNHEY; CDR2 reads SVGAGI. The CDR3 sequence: CASSLTGGGIYEQYF. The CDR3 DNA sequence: TGTGCCAGCAGTTTAACGGGTGGAGGGATCTACGAGCAGTACTTC.

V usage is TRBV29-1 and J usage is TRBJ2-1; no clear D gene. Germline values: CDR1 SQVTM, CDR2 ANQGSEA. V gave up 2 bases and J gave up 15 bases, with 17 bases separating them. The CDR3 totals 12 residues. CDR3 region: CSVEIDNHRPFF. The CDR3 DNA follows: TGCAGCGTTGAAATTGACAATCATCGTCCGTTCTTC.

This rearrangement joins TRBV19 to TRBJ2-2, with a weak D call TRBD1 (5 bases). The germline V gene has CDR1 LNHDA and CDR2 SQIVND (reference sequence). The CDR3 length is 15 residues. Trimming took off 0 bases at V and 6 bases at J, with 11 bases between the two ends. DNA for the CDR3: TGTGCCAGTAGTATAGACAGGGCGCCCGCCGGGGAGCTGTTTTTT. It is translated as CASSIDRAPAGELFF. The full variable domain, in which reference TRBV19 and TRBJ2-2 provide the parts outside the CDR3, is DGGITQSPKYLFRKEGQNVTLSCEQNLNHDAMYWYRQDPGQGLRLIYYSQIVNDFQKGDIAEGYSVSREKKESFPLTVTSAQKNPTAFYLCASSIDRAPAGELFFGEGSRLTVL.

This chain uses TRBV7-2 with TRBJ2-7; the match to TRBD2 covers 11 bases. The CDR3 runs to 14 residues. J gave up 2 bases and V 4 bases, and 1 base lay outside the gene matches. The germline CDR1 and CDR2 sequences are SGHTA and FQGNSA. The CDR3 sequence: CASSWTSGPYEQYF. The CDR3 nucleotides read TGTGCCAGCAGCTGGACTAGCGGGCCCTACGAGCAGTACTTC.

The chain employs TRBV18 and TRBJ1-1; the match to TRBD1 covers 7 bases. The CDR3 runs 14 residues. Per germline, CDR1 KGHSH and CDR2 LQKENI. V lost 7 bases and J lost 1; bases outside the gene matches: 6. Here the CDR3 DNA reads TGTGCCAGCTTTAATAGGGGGCGGAACACTGAAGCTTTCTTT. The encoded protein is CASFNRGRNTEAFF.

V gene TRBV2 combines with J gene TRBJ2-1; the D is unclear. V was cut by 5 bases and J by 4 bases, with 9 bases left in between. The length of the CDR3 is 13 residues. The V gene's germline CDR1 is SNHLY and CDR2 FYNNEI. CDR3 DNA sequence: TGTGCCAGCAGTCGCGACACTTACAATGAGCAGTTCTTC. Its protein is CASSRDTYNEQFF.

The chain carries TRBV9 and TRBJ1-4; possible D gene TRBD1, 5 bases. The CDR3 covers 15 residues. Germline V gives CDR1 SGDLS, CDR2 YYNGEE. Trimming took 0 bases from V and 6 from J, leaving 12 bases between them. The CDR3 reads CASSVAGRGDEKLFF. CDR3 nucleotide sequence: TGTGCCAGCAGCGTAGCAGGGCGTGGGGATGAAAAACTGTTTTTT. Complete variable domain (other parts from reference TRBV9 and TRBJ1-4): DSGVTQTPKHLITATGQRVTLRCSPRSGDLSVYWYQQSLDQGLQFLIQYYNGEERAKGNILERFSAQQFPDLHSELNLSSLELGDSALYFCASSVAGRGDEKLFFGSGTQLSVL.

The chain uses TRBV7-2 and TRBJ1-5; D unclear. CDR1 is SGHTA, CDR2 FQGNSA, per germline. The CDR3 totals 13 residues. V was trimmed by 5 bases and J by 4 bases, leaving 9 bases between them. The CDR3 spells CASSLRANQPQHF. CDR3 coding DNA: TGTGCCAGCAGCCTGAGGGCGAATCAGCCCCAGCATTTT.

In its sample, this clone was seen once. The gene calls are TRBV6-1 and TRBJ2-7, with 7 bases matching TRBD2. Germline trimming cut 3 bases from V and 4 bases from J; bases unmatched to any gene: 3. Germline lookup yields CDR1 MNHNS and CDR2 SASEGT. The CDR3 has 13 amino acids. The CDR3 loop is CASSETSSYEQYF. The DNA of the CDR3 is TGTGCCAGCAGTGAGACTAGCTCATACGAGCAGTACTTC.

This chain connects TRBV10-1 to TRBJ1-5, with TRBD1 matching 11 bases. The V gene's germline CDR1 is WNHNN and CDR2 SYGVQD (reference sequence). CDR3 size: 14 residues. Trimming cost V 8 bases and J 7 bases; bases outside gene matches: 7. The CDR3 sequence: CASPGTGGNQPQHF. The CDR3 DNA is TGCGCCAGCCCCGGGACAGGGGGTAACCAGCCCCAGCATTTT.

The CDR3 bases are TGCACCAGCAGCCAAGATTCGGACAGGGGTTCCGGTGATAATGGCTACACCTTC. Translated, it gives CTSSQDSDRGSGDNGYTF. This rearrangement joins TRBV1 to TRBJ1-2; TRBD1, the table's D call, was not compared with the DNA. TRBV1 is annotated as a pseudogene. CDR3 length: 18 residues.

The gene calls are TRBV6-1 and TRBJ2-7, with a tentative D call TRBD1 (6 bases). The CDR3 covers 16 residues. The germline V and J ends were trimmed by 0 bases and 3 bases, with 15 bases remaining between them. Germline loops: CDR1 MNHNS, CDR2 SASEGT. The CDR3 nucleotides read TGTGCCAGCAGTGAAGCGCCTGGGACACGCTTCTACGAGCAGTACTTC. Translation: CASSEAPGTRFYEQYF.

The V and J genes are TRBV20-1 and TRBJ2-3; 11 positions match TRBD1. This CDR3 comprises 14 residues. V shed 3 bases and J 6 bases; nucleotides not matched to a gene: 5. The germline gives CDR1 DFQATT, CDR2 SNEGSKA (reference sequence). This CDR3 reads CSASGQGAPDTQYF. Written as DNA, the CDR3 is TGCAGTGCTAGTGGACAGGGGGCGCCGGATACGCAGTATTTT.